Each of the 23 T cell receptor beta chains below was sequenced from the same sample in a study of blood T cell repertoires in COVID-19. TCRdb's copy holds only in-frame clones and misses some; the assay was immunoSEQ multiplex PCR. The sample yields some 150,000 clones, 80% to 90% seen once. The sequenced material came from peripheral blood. These receptors all stem from a man aged 65 to 85 with acute or convalescent COVID-19.

This rearrangement joins TRBV7-9 to TRBJ1-1, with TRBD1 identical over 7 bases. Trimming cost V 5 bases and J 8 bases; bases outside gene matches: 17. The CDR3 is made up of 16 amino acids. Germline loops: CDR1 SEHNR, CDR2 FQNEAQ (reference sequence). CDR3 nucleotide sequence: TGTGCCAGCAGCCACCGCGCCGGTACCGCCAGGGGGGAAGCTTTCTTT. Translation: CASSHRAGTARGEAFF.

In this sample, this clone turned up many times. This chain connects TRBV6-5 to TRBJ2-7; D gene ambiguous. The germline CDR1 and CDR2 sequences are MNHEY and SVGAGI. The CDR3 totals 13 residues. V lost 0 bases to trimming and J lost 6 bases, with 9 bases between them. The CDR3 DNA reads TGTGCCAGCAGTTACTCTTACACGGGCGAGCAGTACTTC. Translation gives CASSYSYTGEQYF.

This chain connects TRBV7-9 to TRBJ1-3, with 12 bases fitting TRBD1. This CDR3 is 16 amino acids long. CDR1 is SEHNR, CDR2 FQNEAQ, per germline (reference sequence). V lost 2 bases to trimming and J lost 4 bases; unmatched junction nucleotides: 3. CDR3 in DNA: TGTGCCAGCAGCTTATGGGACAGGGGGCTGGGAAACACCATATATTTT. Its translation: CASSLWDRGLGNTIYF.

This clone occurred once. The chain's CDR3 is CASSRPGQDIWETQYF. The DNA of the CDR3 is TGTGCCAGCAGCCGGCCGGGACAGGACATCTGGGAGACCCAGTACTTC. The chain joins TRBV3-1 (or the pseudogene TRBV3-2) to TRBJ2-5, with 8 bases lining up with TRBD1. CDR1 and CDR2 (germline): LGHDT, YNNKEL (reference sequence). V lost 4 bases and J lost 5; bases outside the gene matches: 12. The CDR3 contains 16 residues.

A single count supports this clone. The rearrangement joins TRBV25-1 to TRBJ2-2, with TRBD1 as a possible D gene (6 bases). The CDR3 covers 13 residues. V gave up 5 bases and J gave up 6 bases, with 10 bases separating them. Germline V gene lookup returns CDR1 MGHDK and CDR2 SYGVNS. CDR3 in DNA: TGTGCCAGCAGTACAGGGTATGCCGGGGAGCTGTTTTTT. Amino acids: CASSTGYAGELFF.

The rearrangement uses TRBV20-1 and TRBJ2-7; 8 nucleotides match TRBD2. This CDR3 is built from 14 residues. The junction had 9 bases not matched to a gene; V was cut back by 3 bases and J by 5 bases. Per the germline V gene, CDR1 is DFQATT and CDR2 is SNEGSKA (reference sequence). The DNA of the CDR3 is TGCAGTGCTAGTACCCCGGGACTAGGGAACGAGCAGTACTTC. Translated: CSASTPGLGNEQYF.

The chain is built from TRBV6-5 and TRBJ2-2, with a tentative D call TRBD2 (6 bases). The CDR3 spans 15 residues. Germline CDR1 is MNHEY and CDR2 is SVGAGI. Trimming took 2 bases from V and 4 from J, leaving 11 bases between them. CDR3 nucleotides: TGTGCCAGCAGTTACGTGGGGGGTGGCACCGGGGAGCTGTTTTTT. It yields the protein CASSYVGGGTGELFF.

In its sample, this clone was seen once. The CDR3 protein is CASTQAVRTEAFF. The CDR3 nucleotides read TGTGCCAGCACCCAGGCAGTAAGGACTGAAGCTTTCTTT. The V gene is TRBV6-6, the J gene TRBJ1-1; unclear D gene. Trimming removed 7 bases at V and 5 bases at J, with 14 bases between. CDR1 is MNHNY, CDR2 SVGAGI, per germline (reference sequence). The CDR3 totals 13 residues.

The chain joins TRBV28 to TRBJ2-3, with TRBD1 matching 11 bases. The CDR3 extends over 16 amino acids. Germline-derived CDR1 and CDR2 are MDHEN and SYDVKM. V shed 5 bases and J 3 bases; nucleotides not matched to a gene: 7. The CDR3 bases are TGTGCCAGCAGTATCGGGACAGGGGGAGCGACAGATACGCAGTATTTT. This encodes CASSIGTGGATDTQYF.

This clone was seen only once. This rearrangement joins TRBV19 to TRBJ2-7, with 8 bases identical to TRBD1. Looked up from germline, CDR1 is LNHDA and CDR2 is SQIVND (reference sequence). The ends lost 4 bases at V and 5 bases at J; junction bases unmatched: 7. There are 14 residues in the CDR3. The CDR3 DNA reads TGTGCCAGTAGTAGCCAGGACAGGGTGGACGAGCAGTACTTC. It is translated as CASSSQDRVDEQYF.

The gene calls are TRBV7-2 and TRBJ2-3, with no clear D. V was trimmed by 2 bases and J by 0 bases, leaving 12 bases between them. Germline CDR1 SGHTA, CDR2 FQGNSA. The CDR3 is 16 amino acids. The CDR3 nucleotides read TGTGCCAGCAGCTTATTTTCCGGGTATAGCACAGATACGCAGTATTTT. It yields the protein CASSLFSGYSTDTQYF.

DNA for the CDR3: TGTGCCAGCACCACAGGGGTTGGTGGCTACACCTTC. Translating it yields CASTTGVGGYTF. The chain couples TRBV6-5 to TRBJ1-2; 7 nucleotides agree with TRBD1. Unmatched junction bases numbered 6, after V lost 7 bases and J lost 7 bases. This CDR3 has 12 amino acids. Per the germline V gene, CDR1 is MNHEY and CDR2 is SVGAGI.

V gene TRBV7-9 combines with J gene TRBJ2-1, with 13 bases identical to TRBD2. CDR3 length: 16 amino acids. Germline V gene sequence: CDR1 SEHNR, CDR2 FQNEAQ (reference sequence). Trimming cost V 4 bases and J 8 bases; bases outside gene matches: 8. This CDR3 is CASSYLGTSGIDEQFF. The CDR3 coding sequence is TGTGCCAGCAGCTACCTAGGGACTAGCGGGATTGATGAGCAGTTCTTC. The full variable domain, its missing parts supplied by reference TRBV7-9 and TRBJ2-1, is DTGVSQNPRHKITKRGQNVTFRCDPISEHNRLYWYRQTLGQGPEFLTYFQNEAQLEKSRLLSDRFSAERPKGSFSTLEIQRTEQGDSAMYLCASSYLGTSGIDEQFFGPGTRLTVL.

The rearrangement links TRBV7-2 to TRBJ2-1; TRBD1 might be the D (5 bases). This CDR3 spans 16 amino acids. From germline, CDR1 is SGHTA and CDR2 FQGNSA. V lost 5 bases to trimming and J lost 1 base, with 15 bases between them. The CDR3 is CASSTYSTESYNEQFF. CDR3 in DNA: TGTGCCAGCAGCACCTATTCGACAGAATCCTACAATGAGCAGTTCTTC.

The V gene is TRBV5-6, the J gene TRBJ2-3; maybe TRBD1 (5 bases). Germline-derived CDR1 and CDR2 are SGHDT and YYEEEE. This CDR3 region has 14 residues. The V end lost 0 bases, the J end lost 5 bases, and 10 bases lay between the germline ends. CDR3: CASSLATVQDTQYF. DNA of the CDR3: TGTGCCAGCAGCTTGGCGACAGTGCAAGATACGCAGTATTTT. The full variable domain, rest sourced from reference TRBV5-6 and TRBJ2-3, is DAGVTQSPTHLIKTRGQQVTLRCSPKSGHDTVSWYQQALGQGPQFIFQYYEEEERQRGNFPDRFSGHQFPNYSSELNVNALLLGDSALYLCASSLATVQDTQYFGPGTRLTVL.

V usage is TRBV10-3 and J usage is TRBJ1-1; 10 positions match TRBD1. In germline, CDR1 is ENHRY, CDR2 SYGVKD. The CDR3 length is 15 residues. Trimming cost V 3 bases and J 10 bases; bases outside gene matches: 11. The chain's CDR3 is CAISEPLRTGGRAFF. The CDR3 DNA sequence: TGTGCCATCAGTGAACCCCTTCGGACAGGGGGGAGAGCTTTCTTT.

V is TRBV27 and J is TRBJ2-7, with TRBD1 identical over 9 bases. CDR1 and CDR2 from the germline V gene are MNHEY and SMNVEV (reference sequence). This CDR3 comprises 16 residues. After removal of 5 bases from V and 1 base from J, the junction contained 9 bases not matched to a gene. This chain's CDR3 is CASSITGGLRSYEQYF. The DNA of the CDR3 is TGTGCCAGCAGTATAACAGGGGGCCTTAGGTCCTACGAGCAGTACTTC.

This chain connects TRBV19 to TRBJ2-2; 16 nucleotides line up with TRBD2. V was pared by 4 bases and J by 5 bases, with 10 bases of the junction left unmatched. The CDR3 has 19 residues. The V gene's germline CDR1 is LNHDA and CDR2 SQIVND (reference sequence). CDR3 DNA sequence: TGTGCCAGTAGTAAAAGGGGACTAGCGGGAGGGGCGACAACCGGGGAGCTGTTTTTT. It codes for CASSKRGLAGGATTGELFF.

J is TRBJ2-1 and V is TRBV11-2, with TRBD1 as a possible D gene (5 bases). Per the germline V gene, CDR1 is SGHAT and CDR2 is FQNNGV. This CDR3 is 14 amino acids long. V lost 1 base and J lost 7, with 11 bases in between. The chain's CDR3 is CASSLAGRQNEQFF. For the CDR3, the DNA is TGTGCCAGCAGCTTAGCAGGTAGACAGAATGAGCAGTTCTTC.

Only one count was recorded for this clone. The chain has TRBV5-5 and TRBJ1-1, with D hard to call. The CDR3 spans 13 residues. Trimming pared 6 bases from V and 5 bases from J, leaving 14 bases between. CDR1 and CDR2 from the germline V gene are SGHKS and YYEKEE (reference sequence). The CDR3 nucleotides are TGTGCCAGCATCAACGAGAGGAATACTGAAGCTTTCTTT. Amino acids: CASINERNTEAFF.

This chain uses TRBV4-3 with TRBJ2-7, with a weak D call TRBD2 (6 bases). The CDR3 spans 14 residues. Germline CDR1 reads LGHNA; CDR2 reads YSLEER. V was clipped by 3 bases and J by 0 bases, with 9 bases between them. The CDR3 loop reads CASSHAGSSYEQYF. The CDR3 bases are TGCGCCAGCAGCCATGCCGGGAGCTCCTACGAGCAGTACTTC.

The gene calls are TRBV5-1 and TRBJ1-2, with 10 bases that match TRBD1. V lost 4 bases, J lost 4 bases, and 4 bases stayed unmatched. This CDR3 contains 14 residues. Germline V lookup: CDR1 SGHRS, CDR2 YFSETQ. Here the CDR3 DNA reads TGCGCCAGCAGCATGGGACAGGGGAGCTATGGCTACACCTTC. It codes for CASSMGQGSYGYTF. The variable domain in full, completed from reference TRBV5-1 and TRBJ1-2, reads KAGVTQTPRYLIKTRGQQVTLSCSPISGHRSVSWYQQTPGQGLQFLFEYFSETQRNKGNFPGRFSGRQFSNSRSEMNVSTLELGDSALYLCASSMGQGSYGYTFGSGTRLTVV.

The chain joins TRBV7-2 to TRBJ2-2, with 9 bases matching TRBD2. Germline lookup yields CDR1 SGHTA and CDR2 FQGNSA. V shed 4 bases, J shed 5 bases, and the junction held 5 bases outside the gene matches. The CDR3 has 15 amino acids. CDR3 protein: CASSSLAGGTGELFF. CDR3 coding DNA: TGTGCCAGCAGCTCGTTGGCGGGGGGGACCGGGGAGCTGTTTTTT.